The T cell receptor (beta chain) described here comes from a study of blood T cell repertoires in COVID-19. Overall study: Sample material is recorded as cDNA or gDNA derived from T cells, B-cell-depleted T cells, or PBMCs.

Trimming shortened V by 3 bases and J by 2 bases, and 15 bases separated the two germline ends. The CDR3 covers 16 residues. Germline V lookup: CDR1 SGHNT, CDR2 YYREEE (reference sequence). Per the original methods: Reference gene primer amplification in the assay estimated nucleated cell counts. Method: immunoSEQ multiplex PCR; TCRdb's copy keeps in-frame clones and lacks some. V, J and clone size were drawn from that table, and D and trimming were deduced from the DNA. The sample has 150,000 to 200,000 clones, 88% seen once. The rearrangement joins TRBV5-4 to TRBJ2-1, with a possible D match to TRBD2 (6 bases). This clonotype was obtained from a human donor in a cohort sampled during active COVID-19. What was sequenced was peripheral blood. CDR3 loop: CASSSNSGGAYNEQFF. The CDR3 region has the DNA TGTGCCAGCAGCTCGAACTCCGGAGGGGCCTACAATGAGCAGTTCTTC.